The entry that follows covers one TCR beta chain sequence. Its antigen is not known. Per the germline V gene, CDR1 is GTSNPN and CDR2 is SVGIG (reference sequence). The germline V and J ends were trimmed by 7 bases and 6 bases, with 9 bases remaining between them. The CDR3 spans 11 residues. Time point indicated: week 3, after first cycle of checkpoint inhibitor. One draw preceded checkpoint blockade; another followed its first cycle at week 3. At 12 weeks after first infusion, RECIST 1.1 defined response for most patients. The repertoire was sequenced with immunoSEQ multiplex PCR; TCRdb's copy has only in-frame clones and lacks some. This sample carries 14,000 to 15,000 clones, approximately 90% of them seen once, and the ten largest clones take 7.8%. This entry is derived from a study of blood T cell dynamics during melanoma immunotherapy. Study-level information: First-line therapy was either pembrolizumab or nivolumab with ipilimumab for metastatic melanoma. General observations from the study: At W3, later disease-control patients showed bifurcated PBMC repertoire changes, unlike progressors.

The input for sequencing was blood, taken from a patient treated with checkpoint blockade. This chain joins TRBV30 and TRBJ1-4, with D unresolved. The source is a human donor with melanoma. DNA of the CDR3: TGTGCCTCCAGACACGATGAAAAACTGTTTTTT. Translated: CASRHDEKLFF.